This TCR beta chain was recorded in a study of blood T cell repertoires in COVID-19. Turning to the study itself: Researchers got acute and convalescent COVID-19 samples from the United States, Italy and Spain. The cDNA or gDNA used as material had been derived from T cells, B-cell-depleted T cells, or PBMCs.

Germline lookup yields CDR1 MDHEN and CDR2 SYDVKM. Losses at the gene ends were 1 base for V and 2 bases for J; bases not matched to a gene: 0. The CDR3 is 14 amino acids. TCRdb's table, derived via immunoSEQ multiplex PCR, lists solely in-frame clones and lacks some. Seen here are 95,000 to 100,000 clones, approximately 92% observed once, and the top ten hold approximately 5.4%. Material: peripheral blood. The source of this sequence is a man aged 50 to 60 with active COVID-19. The chain is built from TRBV28 and TRBJ2-5; 8 bases match TRBD2. As DNA, the CDR3 is TGTGCCAGCAGTTTATTAGCGGGACAAGAGACCCAGTACTTC. Amino acids: CASSLLAGQETQYF.